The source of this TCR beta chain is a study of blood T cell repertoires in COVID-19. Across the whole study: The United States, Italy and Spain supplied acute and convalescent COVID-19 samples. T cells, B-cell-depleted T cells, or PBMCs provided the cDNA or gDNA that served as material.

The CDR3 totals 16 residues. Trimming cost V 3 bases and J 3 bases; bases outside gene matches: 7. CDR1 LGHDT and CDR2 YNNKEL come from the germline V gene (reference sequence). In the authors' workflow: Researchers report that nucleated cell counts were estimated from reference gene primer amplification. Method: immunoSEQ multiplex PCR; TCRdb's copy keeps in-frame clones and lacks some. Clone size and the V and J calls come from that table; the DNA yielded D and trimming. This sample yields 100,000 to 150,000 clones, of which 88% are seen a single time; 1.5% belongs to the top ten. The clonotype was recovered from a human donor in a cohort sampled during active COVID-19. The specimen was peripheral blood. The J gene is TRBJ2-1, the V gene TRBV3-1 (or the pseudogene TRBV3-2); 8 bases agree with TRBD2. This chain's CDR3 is CASSHSLSGGYNEQFF. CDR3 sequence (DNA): TGTGCCAGCAGCCATAGCCTAAGCGGGGGCTACAATGAGCAGTTCTTC.